This TCR beta chain was recovered during a study of siplizumab effects on memory and regulatory T cells. The CDR3 length is 14 residues. In germline, CDR1 is MNHNY, CDR2 SVGAGI (reference sequence). The germline V and J ends were trimmed by 11 bases and 0 bases, with 13 bases remaining between them. On this clone: Its target is unknown.

In each sample, 80,000 to 100,000 TCR templates were assayed. Here immunoSEQ multiplex PCR was the method, and the copy in TCRdb shows in-frame clones only, minus some. The sample includes over 85,000 clones, 80% to 95% of them seen just once. Whole-study results and caveats: Proliferating Tregs' suppressive function in siplizumab cultures went unconfirmed.

This chain links TRBV6-6 with TRBJ1-4; no firm D call. The clonotype comes from a human donor in good health. Sample: CD4+ T cells sorted from blood. CDR3 coding DNA: TGTGCCGCAACGATAGATCCAACTAATGAAAAACTGTTTTTT. It translates to CAATIDPTNEKLFF.